The 9 T cell receptor beta chains presented below share a single source sample, sequenced in a study of blood T cells in healthy people across ages. A second PCR of about 6 to 11 cycles used a sample-barcoded 5' primer and a J-beta primer mix. MiXCR was run by TCRdb on the 5' RACE reads, yielding one entry per CDR3 protein. The repertoire holds hundreds of thousands of distinct CDR3 sequences, with under 70% as singletons. The specimen sequenced was blood. These receptors came from a man between 60 and 70 years old in good health.

This clonotype was seen only a few times. V and J are TRBV20-1 and TRBJ2-1; 8 bases are a match to TRBD2. CDR3 length equals 12 residues. The germline V gene has CDR1 DFQATT and CDR2 SNEGSKA (reference sequence). Losses at the gene ends were 6 bases for V and 5 bases for J; bases not matched to a gene: 3. This chain's CDR3 is CSARAGDNEQFF. The DNA for the CDR3 is TGCAGTGCCCGAGCGGGGGACAATGAGCAGTTCTTC.

This chain connects TRBV20-1 to TRBJ1-6, with TRBD1 matching over 7 bases. The CDR3 loop spans 12 amino acids. The V segment lost 3 bases and the J segment 11 bases; nucleotides outside the gene matches: 4. Germline lookup yields CDR1 DFQATT and CDR2 SNEGSKA (reference sequence). The CDR3 here is CSASRQGAPLHF. CDR3 DNA sequence: TGCAGTGCTAGTAGGCAGGGGGCACCCCTCCACTTT.

The gene calls are TRBV27 and TRBJ2-1, with 13 bases matching TRBD2. V lost 4 bases and J lost 1; bases outside the gene matches: 7. The germline CDR1 and CDR2 sequences are MNHEY and SMNVEV (reference sequence). This CDR3 region has 18 residues. CDR3 sequence reads: CASSSGLAGAGSYNEQFF. Here the CDR3 DNA reads TGTGCCAGCAGTTCCGGACTAGCGGGGGCCGGGTCCTACAATGAGCAGTTCTTC.

This clonotype was observed a few times. The chain links TRBV10-2 to TRBJ2-5; the D gene is possibly TRBD2 (5 bases). The V end was cut by 3 bases, the J end by 5 bases, with 10 bases between. This CDR3 region has 13 residues. In germline, CDR1 is WSHSY, CDR2 SAAADI. CDR3 nucleotides: TGCGCCAGCAGTGATACGGAGGAGGAGACCCAGTACTTC. Amino acid sequence: CASSDTEEETQYF.

This rearrangement joins TRBV20-1 to TRBJ2-6, with D possibly TRBD1 on 6 matching bases. V gave up 3 bases and J gave up 0 bases, with 12 bases separating them. The CDR3 spans 16 residues. From germline, CDR1 is DFQATT and CDR2 SNEGSKA (reference sequence). The CDR3 spells CSARDRDNSGANVLTF. The CDR3 coding sequence is TGCAGTGCTAGGGACAGAGACAACTCTGGGGCCAACGTCCTGACTTTC.

V usage is TRBV9 and J usage is TRBJ2-5; no definite D call. V was shortened by 0 bases and J by 1 base, with 4 bases between the two germline ends. CDR1 is SGDLS, CDR2 YYNGEE, per germline. There are 13 residues in the CDR3. CDR3 sequence: CASSVGFQETQYF. CDR3 nucleotide sequence: TGTGCCAGCAGCGTAGGTTTCCAAGAGACCCAGTACTTC. The full variable domain, rest sourced from reference TRBV9 and TRBJ2-5, is DSGVTQTPKHLITATGQRVTLRCSPRSGDLSVYWYQQSLDQGLQFLIQYYNGEERAKGNILERFSAQQFPDLHSELNLSSLELGDSALYFCASSVGFQETQYFGPGTRLLVL.

This clonotype was seen only once. One junction end does not reproduce the germline sequence, and a read error may be involved. The rearrangement joins TRBV6-2 or TRBV6-3 to TRBJ1-6; D is ambiguous. Germline V gene sequence: CDR1 MNHEY, CDR2 SVGEGT. The CDR3 is made up of 14 amino acids. CDR3 in amino acids: CAGSEGLNNSPLHF. The CDR3 region has the DNA TGTGCCGGCAGTGAAGGACTGAATAATTCACCCCTCCACTTT.

The rearrangement joins TRBV7-9 to TRBJ1-1; D uncertain. V gave up 3 bases and J gave up 8 bases, with 19 bases separating them. The CDR3 has 15 amino acids. The germline gives CDR1 SEHNR, CDR2 FQNEAQ (reference sequence). The CDR3 sequence is CASSFNLGGPEEAFF. The CDR3 region has the DNA TGTGCCAGCAGCTTTAATCTGGGTGGCCCCGAAGAAGCTTTCTTT.

The rearrangement links TRBV12-3 or TRBV12-4 to TRBJ2-3, with a weak D call TRBD1 (7 bases). The ends were cut back, 5 bases at V and 8 bases at J, with 17 bases in the middle. The CDR3 length is 14 residues. CDR3 nucleotides: TGTGCCAGCAGTGCCAGCGGGCAGGGGGGTACGCAGTATTTT. It specifies CASSASGQGGTQYF.